The clone carrying this TCR beta chain was seen a few times. The antigen remains undetermined. This specimen comes from a study of blood T cells in healthy people across ages. Study details: Researchers report that template switching captured about one barcoded beta molecule per two T cells.

Notes on the study in general: The recorded TCR beta diversity per million T cells decreased in a roughly linear manner with age. Estimated diversity, derived from one million T cells, was regarded as an underestimate.

The CDR3 has 13 amino acids. Germline V gives CDR1 MNHNY, CDR2 SVGAGI (reference sequence). The junction had 3 bases not matched to a gene; V was cut back by 4 bases and J by 7 bases. The use of a sample-barcoded 5' primer and a J-beta primer mix characterized a second PCR of roughly 6 to 11 cycles. Sequencing recovered at least 2.5 million CDR3-containing paired-end reads from each sample. TCRdb re-called the 5' RACE reads through MiXCR, storing one row per CDR3 protein. The table has around 800,000 distinct CDR3 sequences, under 55% seen once. Sequencing was carried out using blood. This TCR came from a man in his sixties in good health. V gene TRBV6-6 combines with J gene TRBJ1-1, with TRBD1 identical over 10 bases. This chain's CDR3 is CASSLTGGNEAFF. The CDR3 DNA follows: TGTGCCAGCAGTTTGACAGGGGGCAATGAAGCTTTCTTT.